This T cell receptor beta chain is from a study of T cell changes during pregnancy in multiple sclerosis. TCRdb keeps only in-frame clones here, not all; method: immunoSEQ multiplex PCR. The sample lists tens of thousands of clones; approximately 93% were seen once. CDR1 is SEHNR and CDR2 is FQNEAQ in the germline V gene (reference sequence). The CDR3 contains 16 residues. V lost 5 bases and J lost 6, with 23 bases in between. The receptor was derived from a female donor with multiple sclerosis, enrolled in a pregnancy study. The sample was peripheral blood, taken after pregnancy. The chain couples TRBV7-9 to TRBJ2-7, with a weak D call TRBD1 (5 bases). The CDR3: CASSPPLFSERGEQYF. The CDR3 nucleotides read TGTGCCAGCAGCCCCCCTCTTTTCTCGGAAAGGGGCGAGCAGTACTTC.